In its sample, the clone carrying this T cell receptor beta chain was seen a few times. Its antigen remains unidentified. Primers included in the PCR were 60 Vbeta and 13 Jbeta primers. TCRdb keeps only in-frame clones here, not all; method: immunoSEQ multiplex PCR. The sample holds about 140,000 clones; approximately 84% are singletons and the top ten take around 10%. The sample is drawn from a study of cytomegalovirus exposure and HLA in healthy donors. Whole-study results and caveats: Overall, approximately 150 TCR beta chains were annotated as cytomegalovirus-associated.

CDR1 and CDR2 (germline): MNHEY, SMNVEV (reference sequence). CDR3 length: 12 residues. The V and J ends lost 6 bases and 9 bases, in that order; junction bases with no gene match: 3. V gene TRBV27 combines with J gene TRBJ2-1, with TRBD2 identical over 9 bases. The sequenced sample consisted of PBMCs. The sequence came from a woman aged 55-69 years in good health and CMV-seropositive. This chain's CDR3 is CASRGLAGEQFF. The CDR3 DNA reads as TGTGCCAGCAGGGGACTAGCTGGTGAGCAGTTCTTC.